Listed below are T cell receptor beta chains from one sample, sequenced in a study of blood T cell repertoires in COVID-19. Only in-frame clones appear in the TCRdb table, and some are missing; sequencing was by immunoSEQ multiplex PCR. The repertoire holds 100,000 to 150,000 clones, with around 89% as singletons. Sequencing was performed on peripheral blood. Receptors originate from a human donor in a cohort sampled during active COVID-19. CDR3s include the opening cysteine and the closing phenylalanine or tryptophan.

>TRBV6-5
CASSPPGANTGELFF
>TRBV19
CASSILAQGVDNSPLHF
>TRBV5-1
CASSWGDEQYF
>TRBV28
CASSFGLADSYEQYF
>TRBV27
CASSAPHPKDTQYF
>TRBV5-1
CASSQGQNGNTIYF
>TRBV20-1
CSASTGANSPLHF
>TRBV9
CASSRPGTGLGEQYF
>TRBV5-1
CASSSTSGDTGELFF
>TRBV13
CASSEAGGPEDTQYF
>TRBV20-1
CSAIRRREQYF
>TRBV3-1/TRBV3-2
CASSQGTSGRDEQFF
>TRBV5-5
CASSQQPGYGYTF
>TRBV11-2
CASSLDLYQETQYF
>TRBV29-1
CSVEGAGGLKTQYF
>TRBV19
CASRVRVDQPQHF
>TRBV4-1
CASSQSQSARAYEQYF
>TRBV2
CASNWSGVEETQYF
>TRBV19
CASSIDRGRSPLHF
>TRBV3-1/TRBV3-2
CASSLRGTVTLETQYF
>TRBV28
CASSLGMTSGLRYEQYF
>TRBV6-5
CASSPRTGGPYEQYF
>TRBV7-9
CASTYVLGASAEQFF